The 14 T cell receptor beta chains given below trace back to one sample, sequenced in a study of shared clonotypes between healthy human individuals. As defined, naive CD8 cells were CD45RO-negative and positively selected for CCR7, with terminally differentiated effector memory CD45RA+ cells excluded. Generated by immunoSEQ multiplex PCR, the TCRdb table keeps only in-frame clones and is missing some. The table shows around 2.1 million clones, with under 95% occurring only once. Sequenced sample: naive CD8+ T cells from PBMCs. These receptors originate from a man younger than 35 in good health. Some clones in this sample may be carry-over from other donors' samples.

The gene calls are TRBV9 and TRBJ1-2, with TRBD1 identical over 9 bases. There are 13 residues in the CDR3. Trimming removed 5 bases from V and 7 bases from J; junction bases left unmatched: 6. The germline gives CDR1 SGDLS, CDR2 YYNGEE. The CDR3, as DNA: TGTGCCAGCAGACCGACAGGGGGTCTTGGCTACACCTTC. It specifies CASRPTGGLGYTF.

Of note for this clone: The same CDR3 also results from other DNA sequences found in this sample. The chain has TRBV9 and TRBJ2-7; D not resolved. The CDR3 consists of 14 residues. Trimming removed 0 bases from V and 3 bases from J, with 10 bases in between. The germline gives CDR1 SGDLS, CDR2 YYNGEE. The CDR3: CASSVGHGNYEQYF. CDR3 DNA: TGTGCCAGCAGCGTAGGACACGGCAACTACGAGCAGTACTTC. Supplemented by reference TRBV9 and TRBJ2-7, the full variable domain reads DSGVTQTPKHLITATGQRVTLRCSPRSGDLSVYWYQQSLDQGLQFLIQYYNGEERAKGNILERFSAQQFPDLHSELNLSSLELGDSALYFCASSVGHGNYEQYFGPGTRLTVT.

CDR3 DNA: TGTGCCAGCAGCTTAGGCTTCTCCTACGAGCAGTACTTC. Amino acids: CASSLGFSYEQYF. The rearrangement uses TRBV7-6 and TRBJ2-7; no reliable D call. The germline V gene has CDR1 SGHVS and CDR2 FNYEAQ. The V and J ends lost 1 base and 0 bases respectively, with 4 bases between them. The CDR3 covers 13 residues.

This clone came up once. This chain links TRBV19 with TRBJ2-1; D is perhaps TRBD2 (6 bases). This CDR3 region has 11 residues. V was trimmed by 10 bases and J by 7 bases, leaving 11 bases between them. Germline V gives CDR1 LNHDA, CDR2 SQIVND (reference sequence). CDR3 region: CATAGGNEQFF. Here the CDR3 DNA reads TGTGCCACCGCCGGGGGAAATGAGCAGTTCTTC.

This clone occurred a few times. The chain uses TRBV5-1 and TRBJ2-7; maybe TRBD2 (5 bases). The CDR3 is 16 residues long. V was shortened by 0 bases and J by 6 bases, with 19 bases between the two germline ends. Per the germline V gene, CDR1 is SGHRS and CDR2 is YFSETQ. CDR3 amino acids: CASSLDPGLAPREQYF. For the CDR3, the DNA is TGCGCCAGCAGCTTGGATCCCGGTCTAGCCCCCCGCGAGCAGTACTTC.

This clone has more than one count but fewer than ten. This chain joins TRBV7-9 and TRBJ1-5, with a tentative D call TRBD1 (5 bases). The CDR3 is made up of 16 amino acids. The germline CDR1 and CDR2 sequences are SEHNR and FQNEAQ (reference sequence). Trimming cost V 5 bases and J 3 bases, with 17 bases left between them. CDR3 sequence: CASSPRGLGDNQPQHF. DNA of the CDR3: TGTGCCAGCAGCCCACGGGGTTTGGGGGACAATCAGCCCCAGCATTTT.

The chain employs TRBV27 and TRBJ2-2; TRBD2 might be the D (5 bases). Trimming removed 2 bases from V and 2 bases from J, with 9 bases in between. The CDR3 is made up of 15 amino acids. Germline V gives CDR1 MNHEY, CDR2 SMNVEV (reference sequence). CDR3 sequence: CASSLNRGNTGELFF. The CDR3 DNA reads TGTGCCAGCAGTTTAAATCGGGGTAACACCGGGGAGCTGTTTTTT.

In the case of this clone: Compared with germline, one end of the junction differs, possibly owing to a read error. This chain links TRBV19 with TRBJ1-1, with TRBD1 as a possible D gene (5 bases). The germline gives CDR1 LNHDA, CDR2 SQIVND (reference sequence). This CDR3 has 17 amino acids. In DNA form, the CDR3 reads TGTGCCAGTAGTATAGAGGGATGGGGGACTGTGAATACTGAAGCTTTCTTT. Protein sequence: CASSIEGWGTVNTEAFF.

This sequence joins TRBV7-9 and TRBJ1-4; no clear D gene. The CDR3 has 16 amino acids. The V end was cut by 5 bases, the J end by 5 bases, with 18 bases between. Germline lookup yields CDR1 SEHNR and CDR2 FQNEAQ (reference sequence). The CDR3 nucleotides read TGTGCCAGCAGCCGAAGTGGCGGGTTAGTGAATGAAAAACTGTTTTTT. It specifies CASSRSGGLVNEKLFF.

V is TRBV10-3 and J is TRBJ2-5; tentatively, D is TRBD2 (6 bases). The V end was cut by 2 bases, the J end by 2 bases, with 9 bases between. This CDR3 region has 14 residues. The V gene's germline CDR1 is ENHRY and CDR2 SYGVKD. The CDR3 DNA reads TGTGCCATCAGTGAGGGACGGGAGCAAGAGACCCAGTACTTC. Translated, it gives CAISEGREQETQYF.

The J gene is TRBJ1-2, the V gene TRBV6-5; 7 nucleotides match TRBD1. J was trimmed by 2 bases and V by 7 bases; bases with no gene match: 10. The CDR3 is 15 amino acids. Per the germline V gene, CDR1 is MNHEY and CDR2 is SVGAGI. The CDR3 here is CASIQRTGGNYGYTF. Here the CDR3 DNA reads TGTGCCAGCATTCAAAGGACAGGCGGGAACTATGGCTACACCTTC.

The CDR3 nucleotides are TGTGCCAGCAGCGACAGTCCCGCGGACGAAGCTTTCTTT. Translation: CASSDSPADEAFF. The chain carries TRBV9 and TRBJ1-1; no firm D call. V was shortened by 3 bases and J by 8 bases, with 14 bases between the two germline ends. The CDR3 contains 13 residues. Germline V gene data show CDR1 as SGDLS and CDR2 as YYNGEE.

As for this clone: The same CDR3 arises from other DNA sequences in this sample as well. The chain employs TRBV7-9 and TRBJ1-5, with TRBD1 matching 7 bases. V shed 5 bases and J 7 bases; nucleotides not matched to a gene: 8. The germline gives CDR1 SEHNR, CDR2 FQNEAQ (reference sequence). CDR3 length: 14 amino acids. In DNA, the CDR3 is TGTGCCAGCAGCCCTGACAGGGCTGGACAGCCCCAGCATTTT. Translating gives CASSPDRAGQPQHF.

The V gene is TRBV27, the J gene TRBJ2-2; D assignment may be TRBD1 or TRBD2 (5 bases each). The CDR3 consists of 14 residues. Germline V gene sequence: CDR1 MNHEY, CDR2 SMNVEV (reference sequence). Between the trimmed V and J ends, which lost 9 bases and 6 bases, there was a span of 17 bases. CDR3 coding DNA: TGTGCCAGTCAGACGACAGAGGAGGCCGGGGAGCTGTTTTTT. Translated, it gives CASQTTEEAGELFF.